The 3 T cell receptor beta chains given below trace back to one sample, sequenced in a study of blood T cell repertoires in COVID-19. Measured with immunoSEQ multiplex PCR; TCRdb has only the in-frame clones, and not every one. The sample lists 60,000 to 85,000 clones; about 90% were seen once. Sequenced sample: peripheral blood. The receptors originated from a man aged 50 to 59 with active COVID-19.

The gene calls are TRBV5-1 and TRBJ1-5; D ambiguous. This CDR3 has 16 amino acids. Trimming stripped 0 bases from V and 0 bases from J, with 10 bases between. Looked up from germline, CDR1 is SGHRS and CDR2 is YFSETQ. CDR3 sequence (DNA): TGCGCCAGCAGCTTGGGGTCGGGGAATAGCAATCAGCCCCAGCATTTT. Translated: CASSLGSGNSNQPQHF.

The CDR3 coding sequence is TGTGCCAGCAGTTACGACTCTAGAGACACAGATACGCAGTATTTT. Translation gives CASSYDSRDTDTQYF. This chain connects TRBV6-5 to TRBJ2-3, with no clear D. CDR3 length: 15 amino acids. Trimming took off 2 bases at V and 2 bases at J, with 11 bases between the two ends. Germline CDR1 reads MNHEY; CDR2 reads SVGAGI.

The genes are TRBV2 and TRBJ2-1; 7 bases map to TRBD2. The CDR3 sequence is 14 residues long. Germline CDR1 and CDR2: SNHLY and FYNNEI. V shed 6 bases and J 5 bases; nucleotides not matched to a gene: 7. The CDR3 DNA sequence: TGTGCCAGCAGGCCAGCTAGCGGAGACAATGAGCAGTTCTTC. This codes for CASRPASGDNEQFF.